Listed below are T cell receptor beta chains from one sample, sequenced in a study of shared clonotypes between healthy human individuals. Clones were sequenced by immunoSEQ multiplex PCR, and TCRdb holds only the in-frame ones, with some missing. The sample has 850,000 to 1,100,000 clones, roughly 77% seen once. Sequencing used memory CD4+ T cells from PBMCs. The receptor set was obtained from a man younger than 35 in good health. Some clones in this sample may be carry-over from other donors' samples. Each CDR3 is given with its conserved first and last residue. A D gene is named only where the DNA matches it firmly. Some rows mark clone size as missing; the rest say once, few, many or name a class of expanded clone.

d_gene	j_gene	v_gene	abundance	len	CDR3nt	CDR3aa
-	TRBJ2-1	TRBV28	-	11	TGTGCCAGCAGTAACGGCAATGAGCAGTTCTTC	CASSNGNEQFF
TRBD2	TRBJ2-1	TRBV2	-	14	TGTGCCAGCATAGAGCTAGCGGGAGGAAATGAGCAGTTCTTC	CASIELAGGNEQFF
-	TRBJ1-1	TRBV2	-	13	TGTGCCAGCCAGACGGAGATGAACACTGAAGCTTTCTTT	CASQTEMNTEAFF
-	TRBJ2-2	TRBV30	-	15	TGTGCCTGGAGTGGGGGGACGGGACTTGCCGGGGAGCTGTTTTTT	CAWSGGTGLAGELFF
TRBD1	TRBJ1-3	TRBV9	-	14	TGTGCCAGCACCCCGACAGGGAATGGAAACACCATATATTTT	CASTPTGNGNTIYF
-	TRBJ1-2	TRBV2	-	14	TGTGCCAGCAGTGGCCAGGGAGCTAACTATGGCTACACCTTC	CASSGQGANYGYTF
TRBD2	TRBJ2-7	TRBV6-1	once	16	TGTGCCAGCAGTGGAGGACTAGCGGGGAGCTCCTACGAGCAGTACTTC	CASSGGLAGSSYEQYF
-	TRBJ1-5	TRBV6-6	-	14	TGTGCCAGCAGTCCTCCGGCTGGGCATCAGCCCCAGCATTTT	CASSPPAGHQPQHF
-	TRBJ2-3	TRBV6-5	-	15	TGTGCCAGCAGTTACTCGCTCACCAGCACAGATACGCAGTATTTT	CASSYSLTSTDTQYF
-	TRBJ1-4	TRBV6-5	many	14	TGTGCCAGCAGTTCTAGCAGCAATAATGAAAAACTGTTTTTT	CASSSSSNNEKLFF
-	TRBJ2-5	TRBV5-1	-	13	TGCGCCAGCAGCTTGCGGCCACAAGAGACCCAGTACTTC	CASSLRPQETQYF
-	TRBJ1-4	TRBV27	many	18	TGTGCCAGCAGTTTATCGATGTCCCTGGTGGGCACTAATGAAAAACTGTTTTTT	CASSLSMSLVGTNEKLFF
-	TRBJ2-7	TRBV7-2	-	15	TGTGCCAGCAGCTTTCAGGGTCCTCCGGTTGATGCGATGCACTTC	CASSFQGPPVDAMHF
-	TRBJ2-1	TRBV7-2	-	14	TGTGCCAGCAGCTTAGCGCTTACTAGGAATGAGCAGTTCTTC	CASSLALTRNEQFF
TRBD2	TRBJ2-3	TRBV5-4	-	19	TGTGCCATCCGCCCATTAACTAGCGGGAGGGCCTTGAGGACAGATACGCAGTATTTT	CAIRPLTSGRALRTDTQYF
-	TRBJ2-1	TRBV9	-	15	TGTGCCAGCAGCGCGGGCCGGGCCAACTACAATGAGCAGTTCTTC	CASSAGRANYNEQFF
-	TRBJ1-1	TRBV7-3	-	13	TGTGCCAGCAGCTTAGACAGTCACACTGAAGCTTTCTTT	CASSLDSHTEAFF
-	TRBJ1-6	TRBV7-9	-	14	TGTGCCAGCAGCTTAGGCCAGCTTAATTCACCCCTCCACTTT	CASSLGQLNSPLHF
-	TRBJ2-3	TRBV5-1	-	15	TGCGCCAGCAGCTTGGAGGGGAGCAGCACAGATACGCAGTATTTT	CASSLEGSSTDTQYF
-	TRBJ2-5	TRBV30	once	13	TGTGCCTGGAGCGGAACTCCCAAAGGGACCCAGTACTTC	CAWSGTPKGTQYF
-	TRBJ2-1	TRBV5-1	-	15	TGCGCCAGCAGCTTGGGTGCGGCGGGGTACAATGAGCAGTTCTTC	CASSLGAAGYNEQFF
-	TRBJ1-5	TRBV6-1	-	16	TGTGCCAGCAGTGAAATCTGGGGTAGCTACAATCAGCCCCAGCATTTT	CASSEIWGSYNQPQHF
-	TRBJ2-2	TRBV11-1	once	13	TGTGCCAGCAGCTTAGGGTACACCGGGGAGCTGTTTTTT	CASSLGYTGELFF
-	TRBJ1-2	TRBV15	few	14	TGTGCCACCAGCAGAGATAGCAGGGATGGTGGCTACACCTTC	CATSRDSRDGGYTF
-	TRBJ1-5	TRBV5-1	-	15	TGCGCCAGCAGCTTGGGAGGTCAGGGCGATCAGCCCCAGCATTTT	CASSLGGQGDQPQHF
-	TRBJ2-1	TRBV6-6	-	12	TGTGCCAGCAGCCAGACCCCGCGGGAGCAGTTCTTC	CASSQTPREQFF
-	TRBJ2-1	TRBV5-1	once	17	TGCGCCAGCAGTATAATAACCGGGATTAGGGGTTACAATGAGCAGTTCTTC	CASSIITGIRGYNEQFF
-	TRBJ2-5	TRBV2	-	14	TGTGCCAGCAGTGACGGGCTCTGGAAGGAGACCCAGTACTTC	CASSDGLWKETQYF
-	TRBJ2-1	TRBV28	-	18	TGTGCCAGCAGTGCATCCTTACCGAATCGGAGGTGGGACAATGAGCAGTTCTTC	CASSASLPNRRWDNEQFF
-	TRBJ1-1	TRBV13	-	17	TGTGCCAGCAGCCCAAGGACCGGCAGGCTTCGGAACACTGAAGCTTTCTTT	CASSPRTGRLRNTEAFF
TRBD1	TRBJ1-4	TRBV7-9	-	16	TGTGCCAGCAGCAGATTCGGACAGGGGGGGAATGAAAAACTGTTTTTT	CASSRFGQGGNEKLFF
-	TRBJ1-4	TRBV2	-	12	TGTGCCAGCAGTGAATCTGGTGAAAAACTGTTTTTT	CASSESGEKLFF
TRBD1	TRBJ2-5	TRBV5-1	-	16	TGCGCCAGCAGCTTGGATGTGGCAGGGGGCGAGGAGACCCAGTACTTC	CASSLDVAGGEETQYF
TRBD2	TRBJ2-7	TRBV7-2	-	16	TGTGCCAGCAGCTTAGTTTCTAGCGGGAGGAACTACGAGCAGTACTTC	CASSLVSSGRNYEQYF
-	TRBJ1-1	TRBV19	-	13	TGTGCCAGTAGCAAAAGGGGGATAACTGAAGCTTTCTTT	CASSKRGITEAFF
-	TRBJ1-4	TRBV15	-	16	TGTGCCACCAGCAGAGATCCTTGGGCAACTAATGAAAAACTGTTTTTT	CATSRDPWATNEKLFF
-	TRBJ2-1	TRBV11-1	-	17	TGTGCCAGCAGCCCCCACGGGGCGCCCAGCTCCTACAATGAGCAGTTCTTC	CASSPHGAPSSYNEQFF
TRBD2	TRBJ2-3	TRBV5-1	-	14	TGCGCCAGCAGCGGACTAGCGGGATTGGATACGCAGTATTTT	CASSGLAGLDTQYF
-	TRBJ2-7	TRBV2	-	15	TGTGCCAGCACCCAGGACCCCCAGAGGATCTACGAGCAGTACTTC	CASTQDPQRIYEQYF
TRBD2	TRBJ2-1	TRBV7-6	-	15	TGTGCCAGCAGCAGGACTAGCGCATCCTACAATGAGCAGTTCTTC	CASSRTSASYNEQFF
TRBD1	TRBJ2-7	TRBV6-1	-	15	TGTGCCAGCAGTCGACCCGGACAGGGAAACTACGAGCAGTACTTC	CASSRPGQGNYEQYF
-	TRBJ1-5	TRBV9	-	16	TGTGCCAGCAGCGCCGGGCCCTTTCCTAGCAATCAGCCCCAGCATTTT	CASSAGPFPSNQPQHF
TRBD1	TRBJ1-4	TRBV9	-	16	TGTGCCAGCAGCCGATCCTCCCGACAGGGGGGTGAAAAACTGTTTTTT	CASSRSSRQGGEKLFF
-	TRBJ2-7	TRBV27	few	17	TGTGCCAGCAGCCCCCCCGGCAGCCGGAGCAGCCGATACGAGCAGTACTTC	CASSPPGSRSSRYEQYF